This T cell receptor (beta chain) was recovered during a study of post-analysis software for immune sequencing data. A few counts support this clonotype. What it binds is not known. Every TCR beta cDNA library bore unique molecular identifiers. Using its own MiXCR run on the PCR reads, TCRdb lists one record per CDR3 protein. The sample has approximately 730,000 distinct CDR3 sequences; roughly 50% are singletons. V lost 3 bases and J 5 bases, leaving 14 bases between the germline ends. Germline CDR1 and CDR2: SQVTM and ANQGSEA. The CDR3 has 14 residues. Study conclusions and caveats: Compared against controls, patients with multiple sclerosis displayed significantly lower normalized Chao1 diversity. Higher frequency in patients than in controls was seen for about 5 TRBV segments, with TRBV5-6, TRBV5-1 and TRBV20-1 among them. Samples made in the same batch grouped tightly together by F measure.

The clonotype comes from a girl aged 5-17 years with multiple sclerosis. The chain employs TRBV29-1 and TRBJ2-1; D is possibly TRBD2 (5 bases). Sequencing was done on a sample of blood. The CDR3 sequence is CSVDLARGNNEQFF. In nucleotides, the CDR3 is TGCAGCGTTGACCTAGCACGCGGAAACAATGAGCAGTTCTTC.